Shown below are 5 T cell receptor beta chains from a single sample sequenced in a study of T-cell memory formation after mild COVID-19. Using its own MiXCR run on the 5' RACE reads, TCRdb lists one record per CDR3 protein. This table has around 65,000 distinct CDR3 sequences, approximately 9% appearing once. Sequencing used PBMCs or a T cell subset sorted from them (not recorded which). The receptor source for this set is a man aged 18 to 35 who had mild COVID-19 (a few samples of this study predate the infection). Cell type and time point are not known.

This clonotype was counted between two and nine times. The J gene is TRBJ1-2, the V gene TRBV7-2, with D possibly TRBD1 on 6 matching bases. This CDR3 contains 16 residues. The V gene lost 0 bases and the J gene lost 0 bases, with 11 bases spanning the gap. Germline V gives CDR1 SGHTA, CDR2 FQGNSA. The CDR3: CASSLARTVANYGYTF. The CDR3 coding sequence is TGTGCCAGCAGCTTAGCTCGGACAGTAGCTAACTATGGCTACACCTTC.

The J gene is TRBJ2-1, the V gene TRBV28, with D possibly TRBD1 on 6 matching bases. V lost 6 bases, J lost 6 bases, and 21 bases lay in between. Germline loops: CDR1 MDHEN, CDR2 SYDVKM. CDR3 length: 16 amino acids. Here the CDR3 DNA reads TGTGCCAGCAGCCCCCTGGCAGGGGAAATTTTCAATGAGCAGTTCTTC. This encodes CASSPLAGEIFNEQFF.

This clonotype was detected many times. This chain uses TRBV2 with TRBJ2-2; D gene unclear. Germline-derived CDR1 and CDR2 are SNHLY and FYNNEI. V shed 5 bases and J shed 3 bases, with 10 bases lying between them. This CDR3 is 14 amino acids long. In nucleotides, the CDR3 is TGTGCCAGCAGTTGGGCGGATGACACCGGGGAGCTGTTTTTT. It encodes CASSWADDTGELFF. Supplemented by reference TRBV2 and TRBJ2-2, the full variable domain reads EPEVTQTPSHQVTQMGQEVILRCVPISNHLYFYWYRQILGQKVEFLVSFYNNEISEKSEIFDDQFSVERPDGSNFTLKIRSTKLEDSAMYFCASSWADDTGELFFGEGSRLTVL.

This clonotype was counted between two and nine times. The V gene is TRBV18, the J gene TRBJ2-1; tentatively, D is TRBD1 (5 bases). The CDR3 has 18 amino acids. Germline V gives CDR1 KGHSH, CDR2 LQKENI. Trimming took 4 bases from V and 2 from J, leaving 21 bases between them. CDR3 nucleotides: TGTGCCAGCTCACAGGGTCCAGGGTCCCCTGTTGCCTACAATGAGCAGTTCTTC. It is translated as CASSQGPGSPVAYNEQFF. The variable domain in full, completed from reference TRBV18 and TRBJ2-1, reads NAGVMQNPRHLVRRRGQEARLRCSPMKGHSHVYWYRQLPEEGLKFMVYLQKENIIDESGMPKERFSAEFPKEGPSILRIQQVVRGDSAAYFCASSQGPGSPVAYNEQFFGPGTRLTVL.

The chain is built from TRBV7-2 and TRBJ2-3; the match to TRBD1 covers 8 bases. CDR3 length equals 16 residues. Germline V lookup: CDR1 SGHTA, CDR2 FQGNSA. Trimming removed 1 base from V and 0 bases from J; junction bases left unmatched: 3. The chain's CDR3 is CASSLEHRGSTDTQYF. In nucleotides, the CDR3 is TGTGCCAGCAGCTTAGAGCACAGGGGGAGCACAGATACGCAGTATTTT.